Included here is one TCR beta chain sequence, with context. Seattle patient enrollment occurred during active infection, with longitudinal follow-up thereafter. The data originate from a study of blood T cell repertoires in COVID-19. Study in general: Both acute and convalescent COVID-19 samples were obtained from the United States, Italy and Spain. In each case, the material was cDNA or gDNA derived from T cells, B-cell-depleted T cells, or PBMCs.

Per the original data handling: Amplifying reference gene primers gave estimates of nucleated cell counts. Sequenced by immunoSEQ multiplex PCR; TCRdb stores in-frame clones only, minus some. V and J calls and clone size come straight from that table; D and trimming were deduced from the DNA. The table shows about 360,000 clones, with less than 90% occurring only once. This CDR3 has 16 residues. Germline CDR1 and CDR2: LNHDA and SQIVND (reference sequence). V lost 5 bases to trimming and J lost 3 bases; unmatched junction nucleotides: 8. The sequenced sample consisted of peripheral blood. This sequence was found in a woman aged 55-70 years with COVID-19, enrolled during active disease. The chain links TRBV19 to TRBJ2-2; TRBD2 matches 8 bases. The CDR3 loop is CASSFPGLVYTGELFF. CDR3 bases: TGTGCCAGTAGTTTTCCGGGACTAGTATACACCGGGGAGCTGTTTTTT. Variable domain in full (rest from reference TRBV19 and TRBJ2-2): DGGITQSPKYLFRKEGQNVTLSCEQNLNHDAMYWYRQDPGQGLRLIYYSQIVNDFQKGDIAEGYSVSREKKESFPLTVTSAQKNPTAFYLCASSFPGLVYTGELFFGEGSRLTVL.